The rows below give T cell receptor beta chains drawn from one sample of a study of breast tumors, draining lymph nodes, adjacent tissues. TCRdb independently ran MiXCR on the multiplex PCR reads; one entry per CDR3 protein. This repertoire shows 12,000 or so distinct CDR3 sequences, about 46% found once; its top ten account for roughly 40%. Sample: tumor-adjacent breast tissue. These receptors were taken from a female donor with breast cancer. Some clones in this sample may be carry-over from other donors' samples. CDR3s include the opening cysteine and the closing phenylalanine or tryptophan. The D gene is left open where the match is weak. Size values are once, few and many counts, or a class for expanded clones, and some rows have none.

j_call,d_call,v_call,clone_size,cdr3_nt,cdr3_aa
TRBJ1-6,TRBD1,TRBV6-1,NA,TGTGCCAGCAGGACAGGGGCTTGGTCACCCCTCCACTTT,CASRTGAWSPLHF
TRBJ2-1,TRBD2,TRBV6-1,NA,TGTGCCAGCTTCGGACTAGCGGGGCGGGGGATACATGAGCAGTTCTTC,CASFGLAGRGIHEQFF
TRBJ1-6,TRBD1,TRBV20-1,many,TGCAGTGCTAGGCCCGGGACAGGGTTTTTAAATTCACCCCTCCACTTT,CSARPGTGFLNSPLHF
TRBJ2-7,NA,TRBV9,NA,NA,CASSVGGLALDEQYFGQGGEQYF
TRBJ2-2,NA,TRBV5-1,NA,TGCGCCAGCAGCCCCGGCGGATTCGCTGGGGAGCTGTTTTTT,CASSPGGFAGELFF
TRBJ1-2,NA,TRBV5-5,NA,TGTGCCAGCCAAGGACACGCAGACTATGGCTACACCTTC,CASQGHADYGYTF
TRBJ2-7,NA,TRBV6-2/TRBV6-3,NA,TGTGCCAGCAGTACGGTCGGAGAGGGTAACTACGAGCAGTACTTC,CASSTVGEGNYEQYF
TRBJ1-6,TRBD1,TRBV7-2,medium-sized,TGTGCCAGCAGCTTAGCGCAAGACAGGGGGGGATCACCCCTCCACTTT,CASSLAQDRGGSPLHF
TRBJ2-7,TRBD2,TRBV7-9,NA,TGTGCCAGCAGCCCTAGCGGGAGAGGCTACGAGCAGTACTTC,CASSPSGRGYEQYF
TRBJ1-4,TRBD1,TRBV2,large,TGTGCCAGCAGTGAACTCCAGGGGGAGAGGGAAAAACTGTTTTTT,CASSELQGEREKLFF
TRBJ2-5,TRBD2,TRBV4-1,medium-sized,TGCGCCAGCAGCCAAGTTGCTAGCGGTTGGGAGACCCAGTACTTC,CASSQVASGWETQYF
TRBJ1-5,NA,TRBV6-1,NA,TGTGCCAGCAGTCAAGCGGGGGTTTGGCAGCCCCAGCATTTT,CASSQAGVWQPQHF
TRBJ1-2,NA,TRBV20-1,NA,TGCAGTGCTAGAGATATTTGGGTTCCGGCGGGCTACACCTTC,CSARDIWVPAGYTF
TRBJ1-6,NA,TRBV6-4,NA,TGTGCCAGCAGTGATCCTTGGACCTGCCTCCGAACCCTCCACTTT,CASSDPWTCLRTLHF
TRBJ2-7,TRBD2,TRBV6-1,NA,TGTGCCAGCAGTGCTGGACTAGCGACCTACGAGCAGTACTTC,CASSAGLATYEQYF
TRBJ2-2,NA,TRBV12-3/TRBV12-4,NA,TGTGCCAGCAGCGGAGGGGAGCTGTTTTTT,CASSGGELFF
TRBJ1-5,TRBD1,TRBV7-8,once,TGTGCCAGCAGCTTAGCCCAGGGGGCCGGTGGCAATCAGCCCCAGCATTTT,CASSLAQGAGGNQPQHF
TRBJ1-4,NA,TRBV20-1,NA,TGCAGTGCTAGAGATGGGGCAGGGAATGCAAAACTGTTTTTT,CSARDGAGNAKLFF
TRBJ2-3,NA,TRBV7-9,once,TGTGCCAGCAGCTCCTGTCCCACCGGCACAGATACGCAGTATTTT,CASSSCPTGTDTQYF
TRBJ1-2,NA,TRBV6-2/TRBV6-3,NA,TGTGCCAGCAGTTACGACACCTACTATGGCTACACCTTC,CASSYDTYYGYTF
TRBJ1-2,NA,TRBV5-4,medium-sized,TGTGCCAGCAGCTTGGGACAGGCGAGAGGCTACACCTTC,CASSLGQARGYTF
TRBJ2-3,TRBD2,TRBV6-1,NA,TGTGCCAGCAGCCAACTAGCGGCTAGCACAGATACGCAGTATTTT,CASSQLAASTDTQYF
TRBJ2-1,NA,TRBV5-8,NA,TGTGCCAGCAGCCTTGGGGTGGTGAGCTGGGATGAGCAGTTCTTC,CASSLGVVSWDEQFF
TRBJ2-7,TRBD1,TRBV15,NA,TGTGCCACCAGCAGAGATGGAATAAAGGCAGGGGGACCCTACGAGCAGTACTTC,CATSRDGIKAGGPYEQYF
TRBJ2-2,TRBD1,TRBV9,NA,TGTGCCAGCAGCGTGAGAGCCCGGGACAGGGGCGAGGGCGAGACCGGGGAGCTGTTTTTT,CASSVRARDRGEGETGELFF
TRBJ2-7,TRBD1,TRBV5-1,few,TGCGCCAGCAGCGCCGGGACAGGGATTATCTCCTACGAGCAGTACTTC,CASSAGTGIISYEQYF
TRBJ2-7,TRBD1,TRBV5-1,few,TGCGCCAGCAGCTTCGGCACAGGGGCTTACGAGCAGTACTTC,CASSFGTGAYEQYF
TRBJ2-2,NA,TRBV9,NA,TGTGCCAGCAGCGTAGGGACTGCCGGTCTCTGGACCGCGGAGCTGTTTTTT,CASSVGTAGLWTAELFF
TRBJ2-2,NA,TRBV9,NA,TGTGCCAGCAGCGTAGGGGGACTCACAATGGATGAGCTGTTTTTT,CASSVGGLTMDELFF
TRBJ1-3,NA,TRBV7-2,NA,TGTGCCAGCAGCTTAGCAAACACCATATATTTT,CASSLANTIYF
TRBJ1-2,NA,TRBV6-1,NA,TGTGCCAGCACCCTACAAACAGCTAACTATGGCTACACCTTC,CASTLQTANYGYTF
TRBJ1-2,TRBD1,TRBV9,NA,TGTGCCAGCAGCAATACCGGGACAGGCTATGGCTACACCTTC,CASSNTGTGYGYTF
TRBJ2-2,NA,TRBV20-1,medium-sized,TGCAGTGCTAGAGATGGGGTCACCGGGGAGCTGTTTTTT,CSARDGVTGELFF
TRBJ2-3,NA,TRBV20-1,NA,TGCAGTGGGATGATGTTTCCAGATACGCCGTATTTT,CSGMMFPDTPYF
TRBJ2-1,TRBD1,TRBV20-1,NA,TGCAGTGCGGAGGGGCCGGGACAGGGGGCTCTAGTCGCCTACAATGAGCAGTTCTTC,CSAEGPGQGALVAYNEQFF
TRBJ2-7,TRBD1,TRBV10-3,once,TGTGCCATCAGCGAGAAGGGACAGGGGTACGAGCAGTACTTC,CAISEKGQGYEQYF
TRBJ2-5,TRBD2,TRBV7-3,NA,TGTGCCAGCAGCTTAGGGGGAGGGCCTGGAGAGACCCAGTACTTC,CASSLGGGPGETQYF
TRBJ2-2,TRBD2,TRBV2,medium-sized,TGTGCCAGCAGCCTTACTAGCGGGGCCGGGGAGCTGTTTTTT,CASSLTSGAGELFF
TRBJ1-5,NA,TRBV2,NA,TGTGCCAGCGCGGCTATCCCGGTGGGTAATAGCAGTCAGCCCCAGCATTTT,CASAAIPVGNSSQPQHF
TRBJ2-7,TRBD1,TRBV19,NA,TGTGCCAGTAGTTCGGGACAGGTCGAGCAGTACTTC,CASSSGQVEQYF
TRBJ2-7,TRBD2,TRBV7-3,few,TGTGCCAGCAGCTTCGGCGGGAGGGCCGGGGGGGAGCAGTACTTC,CASSFGGRAGGEQYF
TRBJ2-1,NA,TRBV19,NA,TGTGCCAGTAGTGGGTTCGGGGTAAATGAGCAGTTCTTC,CASSGFGVNEQFF
TRBJ2-3,NA,TRBV10-3,NA,TGTGCCATCGGGGATAGCGGGGACAGCCCTAGCACAGATACGCAGTATTTT,CAIGDSGDSPSTDTQYF
TRBJ2-1,TRBD2,TRBV7-2,NA,TGTGCCAGCAGCTTAGCGCTAGCGGGAAATTCAGGTCGGCAGTTCTTC,CASSLALAGNSGRQFF
TRBJ1-2,NA,TRBV5-5,NA,TGTGCCAGCAGCTGGGGGGGTACACCTATCTATGGCTACACCTTC,CASSWGGTPIYGYTF
TRBJ2-7,TRBD2,TRBV19,once,TGTGCCAGTAGTCCGGGAGGGCTCTACGAGCAGTACTTC,CASSPGGLYEQYF
TRBJ2-5,NA,TRBV12-3/TRBV12-4,few,TGTGCCAGCAGTCGCGACTTACAAGAGACCCAGTACTTC,CASSRDLQETQYF
TRBJ2-7,TRBD1,TRBV6-2/TRBV6-3,many,TGTGCCAGCAGCGCCGGGACAGGGTACGAGCAGTACTTC,CASSAGTGYEQYF
TRBJ1-5,NA,TRBV10-3,many,TGTGCCATCAACCCGGGAAATAGCAATCAGCCCCAGCATTTT,CAINPGNSNQPQHF
TRBJ1-6,TRBD1,TRBV6-5,NA,TGTGCCAGCAGCGACAGGGAGAGCTCCTATAATTCACCCCTCCACTTT,CASSDRESSYNSPLHF
TRBJ1-5,NA,TRBV5-1,NA,NA,CASSPLRGLRAVLRAGHF
TRBJ2-1,TRBD2,TRBV20-1,many,TGCAGTGCTCCCACCCGGGGACTAGATCTCTACAATGAGCAGTTCTTC,CSAPTRGLDLYNEQFF
TRBJ2-7,TRBD1,TRBV5-1,few,TGCGCCAGCAGCTTGGGGGGGACAGCCTCCTACGAGCAGTACTTC,CASSLGGTASYEQYF